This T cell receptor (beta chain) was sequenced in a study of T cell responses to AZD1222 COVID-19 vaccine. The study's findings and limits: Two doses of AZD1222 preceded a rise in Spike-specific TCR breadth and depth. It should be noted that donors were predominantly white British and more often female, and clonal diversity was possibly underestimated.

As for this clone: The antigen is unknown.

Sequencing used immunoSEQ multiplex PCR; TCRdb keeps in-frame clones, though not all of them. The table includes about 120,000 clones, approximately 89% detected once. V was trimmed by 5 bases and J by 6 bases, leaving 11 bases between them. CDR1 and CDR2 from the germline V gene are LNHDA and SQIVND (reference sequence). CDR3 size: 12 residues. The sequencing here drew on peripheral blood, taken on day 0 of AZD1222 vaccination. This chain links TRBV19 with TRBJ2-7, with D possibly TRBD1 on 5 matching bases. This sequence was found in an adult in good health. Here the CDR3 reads CASSSSGREQYF. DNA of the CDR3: TGTGCCAGTAGTTCCTCAGGGCGCGAGCAGTACTTC.